Presented here are 7 T cell receptor beta chains from one specimen sequenced in a study of cytomegalovirus exposure and HLA in healthy donors. Primers included in the PCR were 60 Vbeta and 13 Jbeta primers. The assay was immunoSEQ multiplex PCR, and TCRdb's table has in-frame clones only and misses some. The sample includes roughly 180,000 clones, about four fifths of them seen just once. Sequencing was performed on PBMCs. Receptors were obtained from a girl aged 5-17 years in good health and CMV-seropositive.

V usage is TRBV5-1 and J usage is TRBJ2-5; 8 nucleotides match TRBD1. J lost 11 bases, V lost 0 bases, and 12 bases had no gene match. The CDR3 consists of 15 residues. CDR1 is SGHRS, CDR2 YFSETQ, per germline. In nucleotides, the CDR3 is TGCGCCAGCAGCTTGGTGCAGGGGGCTTCGGGGGAGCAGTACTTC. Translation: CASSLVQGASGEQYF.

The chain links TRBV15 to TRBJ1-1, with D possibly matching TRBD1 (6 bases). The CDR3 contains 14 residues. Germline-derived CDR1 and CDR2 are LNHNV and YYDKDF (reference sequence). V shed 8 bases and J shed 0 bases, with 13 bases lying between them. This CDR3 is CATEPDSMNTEAFF. The CDR3 coding sequence is TGTGCCACCGAACCGGACAGCATGAACACTGAAGCTTTCTTT.

V gene TRBV12-5 combines with J gene TRBJ2-7; TRBD2 matches 13 bases. The CDR3 totals 16 residues. Germline CDR1 LGHNT, CDR2 FRNRAP. The V gene end was trimmed by 5 bases and the J gene end by 3 bases; junction bases not matched to a gene: 7. CDR3 sequence (DNA): TGTGCTAGTGGTCCGGGGACTAGCGGGAAGTACTACGAGCAGTACTTC. Translating gives CASGPGTSGKYYEQYF.

The CDR3 spells CASSGSRTVLNEKLFF. CDR3 nucleotides: TGTGCCAGCAGTGGCTCGCGGACAGTATTAAATGAAAAACTGTTTTTT. The chain carries TRBV6-1 and TRBJ1-4; D is perhaps TRBD1 (6 bases). The length of the CDR3 is 16 residues. The germline V gene encodes CDR1 MNHNS and CDR2 SASEGT. Trimming removed 4 bases at V and 5 bases at J, with 17 bases between.

This chain connects TRBV7-2 to TRBJ2-7, with 10 bases fitting TRBD1. Losses at the gene ends were 3 bases for V and 7 bases for J; bases not matched to a gene: 12. The germline V gene has CDR1 SGHTA and CDR2 FQGNSA. This CDR3 region has 16 residues. The chain's CDR3 is CASSFDGGTGVREQYF. The CDR3 coding sequence is TGTGCCAGCAGCTTCGACGGAGGGACAGGGGTGAGGGAGCAGTACTTC. The complete variable domain, with remaining parts taken from reference TRBV7-2 and TRBJ2-7, reads GAGVSQSPSNKVTEKGKDVELRCDPISGHTALYWYRQSLGQGLEFLIYFQGNSAPDKSGLPSDRFSAERTGGSVSTLTIQRTQQEDSAVYLCASSFDGGTGVREQYFGPGTRLTVT.

The gene calls are TRBV19 and TRBJ1-5; weak D call: TRBD1 (5 bases). Trimming pared 1 base from V and 2 bases from J, leaving 21 bases between. The CDR3 runs 19 residues. Germline-derived CDR1 and CDR2 are LNHDA and SQIVND (reference sequence). CDR3 bases: TGTGCCAGTAGTATAGGTCTAGTCGGGTGGGGCACTCGCAATCAGCCCCAGCATTTT. It yields the protein CASSIGLVGWGTRNQPQHF.

V usage is TRBV12-5 and J usage is TRBJ2-4, with a possible D match to TRBD2 (6 bases). V dropped 1 base and J dropped 11 bases, with 6 bases sitting between them. Per the germline V gene, CDR1 is LGHNT and CDR2 is FRNRAP. CDR3 length: 11 residues. The chain's CDR3 is CASGLGDFQYF. The CDR3 bases are TGTGCTAGTGGTTTGGGGGACTTTCAGTACTTC.